This T cell receptor beta chain comes out of a study of patients with pleural tuberculosis. TCRdb reprocessed the reads with MiXCR, giving one entry per CDR3 protein. The table lists around 49,000 distinct CDR3 sequences, approximately 7.9% of them singletons. Trimming at V came to 5 bases and at J to 4 bases, leaving 6 bases not matched to a gene. The CDR3 is 14 residues long. CDR1 is DFQATT and CDR2 is SNEGSKA in the germline V gene (reference sequence). This clonotype was seen at least ten times. The sequence came from a human donor with pleural tuberculosis. The J gene is TRBJ2-1, the V gene TRBV20-1, with 9 bases lining up with TRBD1. The CDR3: CSAPGQGTYNEQFF. The CDR3 coding sequence is TGCAGTGCTCCCGGACAGGGGACTTACAATGAGCAGTTCTTC.